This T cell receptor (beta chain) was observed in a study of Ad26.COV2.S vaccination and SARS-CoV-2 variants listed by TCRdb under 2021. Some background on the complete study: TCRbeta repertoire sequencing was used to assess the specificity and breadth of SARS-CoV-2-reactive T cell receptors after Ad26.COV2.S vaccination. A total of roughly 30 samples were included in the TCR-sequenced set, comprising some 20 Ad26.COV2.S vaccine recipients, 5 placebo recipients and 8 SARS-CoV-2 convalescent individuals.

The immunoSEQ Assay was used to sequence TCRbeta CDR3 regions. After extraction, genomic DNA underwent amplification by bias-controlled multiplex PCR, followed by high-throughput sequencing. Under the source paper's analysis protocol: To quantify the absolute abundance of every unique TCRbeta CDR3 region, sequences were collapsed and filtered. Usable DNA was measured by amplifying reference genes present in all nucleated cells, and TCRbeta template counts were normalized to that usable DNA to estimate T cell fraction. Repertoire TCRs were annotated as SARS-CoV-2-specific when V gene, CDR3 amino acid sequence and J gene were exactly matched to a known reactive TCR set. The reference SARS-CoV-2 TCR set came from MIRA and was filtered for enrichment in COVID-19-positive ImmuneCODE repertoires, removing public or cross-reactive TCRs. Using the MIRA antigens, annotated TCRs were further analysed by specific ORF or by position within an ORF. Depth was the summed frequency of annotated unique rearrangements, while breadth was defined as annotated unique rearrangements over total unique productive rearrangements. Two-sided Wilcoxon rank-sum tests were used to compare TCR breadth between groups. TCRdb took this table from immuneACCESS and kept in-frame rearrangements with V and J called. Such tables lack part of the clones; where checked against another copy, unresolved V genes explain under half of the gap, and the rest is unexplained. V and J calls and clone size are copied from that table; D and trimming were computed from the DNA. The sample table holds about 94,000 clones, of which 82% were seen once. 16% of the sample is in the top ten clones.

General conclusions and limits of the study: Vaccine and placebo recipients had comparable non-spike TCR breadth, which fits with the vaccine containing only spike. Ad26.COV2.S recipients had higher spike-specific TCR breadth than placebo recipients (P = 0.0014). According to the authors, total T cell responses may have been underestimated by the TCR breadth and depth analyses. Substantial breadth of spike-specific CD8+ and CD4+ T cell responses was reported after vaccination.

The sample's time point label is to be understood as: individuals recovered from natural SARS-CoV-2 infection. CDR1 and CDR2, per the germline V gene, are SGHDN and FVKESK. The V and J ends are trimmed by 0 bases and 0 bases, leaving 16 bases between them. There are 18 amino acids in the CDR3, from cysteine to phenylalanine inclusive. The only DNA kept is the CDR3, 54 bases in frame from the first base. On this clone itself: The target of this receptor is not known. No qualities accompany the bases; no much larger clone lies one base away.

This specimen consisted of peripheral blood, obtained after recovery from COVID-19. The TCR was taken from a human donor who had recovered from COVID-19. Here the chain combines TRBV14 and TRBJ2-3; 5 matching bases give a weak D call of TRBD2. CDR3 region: CASSQDWSGGRSTDTQYF. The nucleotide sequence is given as TGTGCCAGCAGCCAAGATTGGTCCGGCGGGCGTAGCACAGATACGCAGTATTTT.